The T cell receptor (beta chain) under discussion was sequenced for a study of blood T cell repertoires in COVID-19. The wider study: Italy, Spain and the United States were the sources of the convalescent and acute COVID-19 samples.

This CDR3 comprises 15 residues. Between the trimmed V and J ends, which lost 0 bases and 4 bases, there was a span of 13 bases. Germline V gene lookup returns CDR1 SGHNT and CDR2 YYREEE (reference sequence). In the original processing: Reference gene primers were amplified, and this amplification served to estimate nucleated cell counts. The protocol was immunoSEQ multiplex PCR, while the TCRdb copy is restricted to in-frame clones and leaves out a portion. V, J and clone size are taken as reported in that table, and D and trimming were inferred from the DNA itself. The sample yields more than 15,000 clones, roughly 80% seen once.

The sample was peripheral blood. The V gene is TRBV5-4, the J gene TRBJ2-5; D may be TRBD2 (6 bases). This receptor was identified in a man in his fifties or sixties with active or convalescent COVID-19. The CDR3 coding sequence is TGTGCCAGCAGCTTGGCGGCGGGGACGGTAGAGACCCAGTACTTC. This gives the protein CASSLAAGTVETQYF.